This T cell receptor beta chain derives from a study of cytomegalovirus exposure and HLA in healthy donors. General study results and limits: TCR sequences were mostly rare, though some public TCRs occurred in many donors. Overall, approximately 150 TCR beta chains were annotated as cytomegalovirus-associated.

The repertoire was sequenced with immunoSEQ multiplex PCR; TCRdb's copy has only in-frame clones and lacks some. The sample lists tens of thousands of clones, 85% to 95% occurring once. A remark on this clone: Its antigen remains unknown.

This CDR3 is 16 amino acids long. Trimming pared 2 bases from V and 5 bases from J, leaving 15 bases between. In germline, CDR1 is MNHEY, CDR2 SMNVEV (reference sequence). The chain uses TRBV27 and TRBJ1-4; TRBD1 is a possible D gene (5 bases). The sequencing input was PBMCs. The origin of this receptor is a woman younger than 30 in good health and CMV-seropositive. In DNA, the CDR3 is TGTGCCAGCAGTTTAACCCGACAGCGATCAAATGAAAAACTGTTTTTT. It specifies CASSLTRQRSNEKLFF.